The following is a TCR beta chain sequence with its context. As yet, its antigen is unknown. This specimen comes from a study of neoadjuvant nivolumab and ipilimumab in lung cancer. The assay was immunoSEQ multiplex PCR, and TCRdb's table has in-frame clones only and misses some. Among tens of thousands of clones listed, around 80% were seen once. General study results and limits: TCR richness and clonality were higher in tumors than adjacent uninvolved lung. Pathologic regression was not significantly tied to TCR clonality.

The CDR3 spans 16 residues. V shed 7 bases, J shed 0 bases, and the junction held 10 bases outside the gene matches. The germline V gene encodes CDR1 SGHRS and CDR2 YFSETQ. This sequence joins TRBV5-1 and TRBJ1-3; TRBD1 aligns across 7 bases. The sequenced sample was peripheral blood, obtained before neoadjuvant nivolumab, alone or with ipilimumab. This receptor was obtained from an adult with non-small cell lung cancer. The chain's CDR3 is CASRQTPGGSGNTIYF. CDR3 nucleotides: TGCGCCAGCCGCCAAACCCCAGGGGGCTCTGGAAACACCATATATTTT. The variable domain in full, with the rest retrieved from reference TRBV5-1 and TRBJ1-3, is KAGVTQTPRYLIKTRGQQVTLSCSPISGHRSVSWYQQTPGQGLQFLFEYFSETQRNKGNFPGRFSGRQFSNSRSEMNVSTLELGDSALYLCASRQTPGGSGNTIYFGEGSWLTVV.